The clone carrying this T cell receptor (beta chain) was counted once. Trimming left V 8 bases short and J 0 bases short, with 15 bases between. CDR3 length: 15 residues. Germline values: CDR1 MGHDK, CDR2 SYGVNS. TCRdb redid the calling of the PCR reads with MiXCR, one entry per CDR3 protein. The repertoire holds about 90,000 distinct CDR3 sequences, with approximately 49% as singletons. The data were taken from a study of CDR3 diversity in severe acne. This clonotype was sampled from a male donor with severe acne vulgaris. The rearrangement links TRBV25-1 to TRBJ2-3; a weak D match, TRBD2 (6 bases). Sequenced sample: blood. Here the CDR3 reads CASRGTVMSTDTQYF. CDR3 in DNA: TGTGCCAGCCGCGGGACGGTAATGAGCACAGATACGCAGTATTTT.